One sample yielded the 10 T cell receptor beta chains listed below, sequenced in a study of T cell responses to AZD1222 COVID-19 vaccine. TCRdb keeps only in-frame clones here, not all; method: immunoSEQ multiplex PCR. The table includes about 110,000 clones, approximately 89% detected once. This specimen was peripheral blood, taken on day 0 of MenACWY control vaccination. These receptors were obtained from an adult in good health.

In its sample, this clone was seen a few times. CDR3 bases: TGTGCCAGCAGCCCCCCAGCTCGGGACTTGGACACCGGGGAGCTGTTTTTT. It yields the protein CASSPPARDLDTGELFF. The V call is TRBV9, the J call TRBJ2-2; D might be TRBD2 (6 bases). The V end was cut by 4 bases, the J end by 3 bases, with 19 bases between. The CDR3 has 17 residues. The V gene's germline CDR1 is SGDLS and CDR2 YYNGEE.

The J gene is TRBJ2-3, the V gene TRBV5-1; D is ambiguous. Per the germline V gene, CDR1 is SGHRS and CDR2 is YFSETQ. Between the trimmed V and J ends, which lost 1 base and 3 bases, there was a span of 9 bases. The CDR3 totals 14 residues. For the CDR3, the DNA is TGCGCCAGCAGCTTGTTCCTCGTGACAGATACGCAGTATTTT. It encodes CASSLFLVTDTQYF.

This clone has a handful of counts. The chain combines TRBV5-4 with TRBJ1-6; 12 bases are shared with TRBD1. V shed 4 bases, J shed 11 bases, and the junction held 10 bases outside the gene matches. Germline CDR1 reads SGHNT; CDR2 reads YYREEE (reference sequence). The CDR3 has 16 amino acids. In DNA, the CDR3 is TGTGCCAGCAGCGTTCCCGGGACAGGGGGCGGGACACCCCTCCACTTT. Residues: CASSVPGTGGGTPLHF.

The CDR3 loop is CASSQRTSESTDTQYF. The CDR3 DNA reads as TGTGCCAGCAGCCAAAGGACTAGCGAGAGCACAGATACGCAGTATTTT. V usage is TRBV4-2 and J usage is TRBJ2-3, with 9 bases lining up with TRBD2. Trimming took 2 bases from V and 0 from J; bases not matched to a gene: 3. Germline loops: CDR1 LGHNA, CDR2 YNFKEQ. This CDR3 contains 16 residues.

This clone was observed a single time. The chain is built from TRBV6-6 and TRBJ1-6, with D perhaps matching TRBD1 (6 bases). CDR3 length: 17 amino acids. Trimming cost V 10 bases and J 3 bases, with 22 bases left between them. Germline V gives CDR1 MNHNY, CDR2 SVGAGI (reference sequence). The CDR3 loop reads CATTRTDSGFYNSPLHF. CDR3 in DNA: TGTGCCACCACTCGGACAGACAGCGGTTTCTATAATTCACCCCTCCACTTT.

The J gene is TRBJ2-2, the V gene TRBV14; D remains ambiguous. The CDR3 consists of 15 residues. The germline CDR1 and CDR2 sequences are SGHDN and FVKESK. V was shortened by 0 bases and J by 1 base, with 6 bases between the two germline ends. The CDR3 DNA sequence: TGTGCCAGCAGCCAAGATGGTCGGAACACCGGGGAGCTGTTTTTT. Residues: CASSQDGRNTGELFF.

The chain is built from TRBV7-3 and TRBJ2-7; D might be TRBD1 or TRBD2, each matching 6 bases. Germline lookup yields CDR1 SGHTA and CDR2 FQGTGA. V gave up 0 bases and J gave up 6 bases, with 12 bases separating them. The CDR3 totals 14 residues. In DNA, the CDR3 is TGTGCCAGCAGCTTAACGGGGGGCCAGAGCGAGCAGTACTTC. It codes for CASSLTGGQSEQYF.

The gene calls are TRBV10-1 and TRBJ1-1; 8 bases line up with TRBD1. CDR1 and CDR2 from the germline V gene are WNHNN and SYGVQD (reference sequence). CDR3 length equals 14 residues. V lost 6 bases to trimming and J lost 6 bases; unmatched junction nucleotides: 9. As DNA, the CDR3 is TGCGCCAGCAGCGCCGGACAGGGATCGGCTGAAGCTTTCTTT. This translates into CASSAGQGSAEAFF.

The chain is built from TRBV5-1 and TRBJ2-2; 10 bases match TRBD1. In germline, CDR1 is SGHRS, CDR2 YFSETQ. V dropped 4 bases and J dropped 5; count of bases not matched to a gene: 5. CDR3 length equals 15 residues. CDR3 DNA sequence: TGCGCCAGCAGCCCCGGGACAGGGGTGACCGGGGAGCTGTTTTTT. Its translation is CASSPGTGVTGELFF.

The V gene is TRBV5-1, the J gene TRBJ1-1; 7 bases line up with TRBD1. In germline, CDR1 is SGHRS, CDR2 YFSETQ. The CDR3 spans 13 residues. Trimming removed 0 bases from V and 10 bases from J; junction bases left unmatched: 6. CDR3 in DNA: TGCGCCAGCAGCTTGGACGGACAGGCGGTAGCTTTCTTT. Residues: CASSLDGQAVAFF.